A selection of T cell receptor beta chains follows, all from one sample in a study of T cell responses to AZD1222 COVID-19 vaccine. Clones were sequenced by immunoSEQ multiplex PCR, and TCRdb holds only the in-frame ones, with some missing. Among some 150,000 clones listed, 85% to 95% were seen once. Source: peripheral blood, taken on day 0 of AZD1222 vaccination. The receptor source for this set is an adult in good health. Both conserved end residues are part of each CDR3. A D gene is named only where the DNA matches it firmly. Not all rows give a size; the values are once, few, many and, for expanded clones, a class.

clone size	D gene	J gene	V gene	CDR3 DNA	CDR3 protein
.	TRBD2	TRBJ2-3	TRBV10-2	TGCGCCAGCGGTTGGGCTAGCGGGGTTGCAGATACGCAGTATTTT	CASGWASGVADTQYF
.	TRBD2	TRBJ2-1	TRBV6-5	TGTGCCAGCAGCAAGACTAGCGGGAAGCAGTTCTTC	CASSKTSGKQFF
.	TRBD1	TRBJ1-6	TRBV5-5	TGTGCCAGCAACAGGGGGCGAAGTATGAATTCACCCCTCCACTTT	CASNRGRSMNSPLHF
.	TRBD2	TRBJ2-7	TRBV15	TGTGCCACCAGCAGACGGACTAGCGGGAGCTACGAGCAGTACTTC	CATSRRTSGSYEQYF
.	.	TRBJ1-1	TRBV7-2	TGTGCCAGCAGCCCGATTGGGAACACTGAAGCTTTCTTT	CASSPIGNTEAFF
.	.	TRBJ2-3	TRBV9	TGTGCCAGCAGCGTAGAGGCAGATACGCAGTATTTT	CASSVEADTQYF
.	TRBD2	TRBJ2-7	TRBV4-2	TGTGCCAGCAGCCAAGATAGAGCTAGCGGGAGTAGCGAGCAGTACTTC	CASSQDRASGSSEQYF
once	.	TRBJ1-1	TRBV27	TGTGCCACTGGAGAAGGGAGAACTGAAGCTTTCTTT	CATGEGRTEAFF
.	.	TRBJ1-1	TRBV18	TGTGCCAGCTCACCTCAGGGAGAGGGCACTGAAGCTTTCTTT	CASSPQGEGTEAFF
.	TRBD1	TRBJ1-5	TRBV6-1	TGTGCCAGCAGTGACCAGGGGGGCAATCAGCCCCAGCATTTT	CASSDQGGNQPQHF
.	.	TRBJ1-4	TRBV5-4	TGTGCCAGCAGCTCCGATCGGACAGATGAAAAACTGTTTTTT	CASSSDRTDEKLFF